The clone carrying this T cell receptor (beta chain) was seen once. The CDR3 runs to 13 residues. CDR1 and CDR2 (germline): SGHTA, FQGTGA. V dropped 5 bases and J dropped 3; count of bases not matched to a gene: 4. The data derive from a study of T cell changes during pregnancy in multiple sclerosis. Only in-frame clones appear in the TCRdb table, and some are missing; sequencing was by immunoSEQ multiplex PCR. The table lists about 50,000 clones, around 90% of them singletons. The sequence derives from a female donor with multiple sclerosis, enrolled in a pregnancy study. This rearrangement joins TRBV7-3 to TRBJ2-7; 7 bases are shared with TRBD2. This specimen was CD8+ T cells from peripheral blood mononuclear cells, taken after pregnancy. The CDR3 here is CASSPPGGYEQYF. CDR3 coding DNA: TGTGCCAGCAGCCCCCCGGGGGGCTACGAGCAGTACTTC.